The 21 T cell receptor beta chains given below trace back to one sample, sequenced in a study of cytomegalovirus exposure and HLA in healthy donors. A multiplex PCR was run with 60 Vbeta primers and 13 Jbeta primers. Libraries were prepared by immunoSEQ multiplex PCR; TCRdb keeps only in-frame clonotypes and omits some of them. The sample has roughly 110,000 clones; 70% to 85% are singletons. The sequencing sample was made of PBMCs. These receptors originate from a male donor in good health and CMV-seronegative.

V and J are TRBV19 and TRBJ2-3, with 7 positions matching TRBD2. Trimming cost V 0 bases and J 3 bases; bases outside gene matches: 9. Germline-derived CDR1 and CDR2 are LNHDA and SQIVND (reference sequence). This CDR3 has 17 residues. The CDR3 DNA follows: TGTGCCAGTAGTATAGATCCCCCTGCGGGAGCAACAGATACGCAGTATTTT. It encodes CASSIDPPAGATDTQYF.

This clone has more than one count but fewer than ten. The rearrangement uses TRBV27 and TRBJ2-7; 8 bases line up with TRBD2. The CDR3 contains 16 residues. CDR1 MNHEY and CDR2 SMNVEV come from the germline V gene (reference sequence). Trimming at V came to 6 bases and at J to 2 bases, leaving 12 bases not matched to a gene. The CDR3, as DNA: TGTGCCAGCAGGCCCCCGCCGGGACTAGTAGCCTACGAGCAGTACTTC. Protein: CASRPPPGLVAYEQYF.

This clone has only one observation. The chain employs TRBV30 and TRBJ2-7; TRBD2 matches at 8 bases. Germline V lookup: CDR1 GTSNPN, CDR2 SVGIG (reference sequence). J lost 3 bases, V lost 3 bases, and 4 bases had no gene match. CDR3 length: 13 amino acids. The CDR3 protein is CAWSGGVGYEQYF. Written as DNA, the CDR3 is TGTGCCTGGAGCGGGGGGGTGGGCTACGAGCAGTACTTC. The full variable domain, in which reference TRBV30 and TRBJ2-7 provide the parts outside the CDR3, is SQTIHQWPATLVQPVGSPLSLECTVEGTSNPNLYWYRQAAGRGLQLLFYSVGIGQISSEVPQNLSASRPQDRQFILSSKKLLLSDSGFYLCAWSGGVGYEQYFGPGTRLTVT.

The rearrangement links TRBV15 to TRBJ1-1; D might be TRBD1 (6 bases). Trimming left V 5 bases short and J 0 bases short, with 10 bases between. Germline V lookup: CDR1 LNHNV, CDR2 YYDKDF (reference sequence). The CDR3 is 14 residues long. CDR3 amino acids: CATSPGTMNTEAFF. As DNA, the CDR3 is TGTGCCACCAGCCCCGGGACAATGAACACTGAAGCTTTCTTT.

The chain joins TRBV7-6 to TRBJ1-1; D not resolved. The V end was cut by 4 bases, the J end by 2 bases, with 17 bases between. This CDR3 spans 16 amino acids. Germline CDR1 reads SGHVS; CDR2 reads FNYEAQ. The CDR3 DNA reads as TGTGCCAGCAGCTCGGAAGACAACTTCGGAAACACTGAAGCTTTCTTT. Translated, it gives CASSSEDNFGNTEAFF.

The rearrangement joins TRBV6-1 to TRBJ2-7; tentative D call: TRBD2 (6 bases). This CDR3 is built from 11 residues. CDR1 is MNHNS, CDR2 SASEGT, per germline. Trimming stripped 3 bases from V and 7 bases from J, with 7 bases between. This chain's CDR3 is CASSEGGEQYF. The CDR3 nucleotides are TGTGCCAGCAGTGAGGGGGGTGAGCAGTACTTC.

V gene TRBV19 combines with J gene TRBJ2-1; 8 positions match TRBD2. The CDR3 covers 16 residues. CDR1 is LNHDA and CDR2 is SQIVND in the germline V gene (reference sequence). V was clipped by 6 bases and J by 4 bases; unmatched bases: 11. The CDR3 sequence: CASRTQAGDGYNEQFF. The CDR3 DNA reads TGTGCCAGTAGAACCCAAGCGGGAGACGGATACAATGAGCAGTTCTTC.

CDR3 residues: CASSYHTGQGALSNTF. The CDR3 bases are TGTGCCAGCAGTTACCATACGGGACAGGGGGCCTTATCGAACACCTTC. The chain recombines TRBV6-6 with TRBJ1-2, with 12 bases lining up with TRBD1. Germline values: CDR1 MNHNY, CDR2 SVGAGI (reference sequence). The CDR3 is 16 amino acids. Germline trimming cut 2 bases from V and 12 bases from J; bases unmatched to any gene: 13.

The chain is built from TRBV28 and TRBJ1-2; 7 bases fit TRBD1. CDR3 length: 16 amino acids. Germline V CDR1 and CDR2: MDHEN, SYDVKM. V was pared by 5 bases and J by 4 bases, with 13 bases of the junction left unmatched. CDR3 residues: CASSNPGQKYPYGYTF. For the CDR3, the DNA is TGTGCCAGCAGTAATCCGGGACAGAAGTACCCCTATGGCTACACCTTC.

J is TRBJ1-2 and V is TRBV30; tentatively, D is TRBD1 (5 bases). The CDR3 totals 14 residues. CDR1 and CDR2 (germline): GTSNPN, SVGIG (reference sequence). The V gene lost 3 bases and the J gene lost 2 bases, with 13 bases spanning the gap. CDR3 loop: CAWRPSDRNYGYTF. For the CDR3, the DNA is TGTGCCTGGAGGCCCTCCGACAGAAACTATGGCTACACCTTC.

This chain links TRBV6-1 with TRBJ2-1; 7 bases match TRBD2. The CDR3 spans 15 residues. V shed 4 bases, J shed 0 bases, and the junction held 3 bases outside the gene matches. The germline CDR1 and CDR2 sequences are MNHNS and SASEGT. The chain's CDR3 is CASSGGEGSYNEQFF. The CDR3 DNA reads TGTGCCAGCAGTGGGGGGGAGGGCTCCTACAATGAGCAGTTCTTC.

The genes are TRBV6-5 and TRBJ1-5; no definite D call. This CDR3 has 15 residues. V was trimmed by 0 bases and J by 6 bases, leaving 12 bases between them. Germline CDR1 is MNHEY and CDR2 is SVGAGI. The CDR3 coding sequence is TGTGCCAGCAGTTACTCGACAACCACAAGTCAGCCCCAGCATTTT. It specifies CASSYSTTTSQPQHF.

In the case of this clone: Other DNA sequences from this sample encode an identical CDR3 as well. The V call is TRBV12-1, the J call TRBJ1-2; no check of the table's D call, TRBD1, against the DNA was made. TRBV12-1 is marked as a pseudogene. The CDR3 is made up of 15 amino acids. The DNA of the CDR3 is TGTGCCAGCAGCTCATTCCGGACAGGGAACTATGGTTACACCTTC. It translates to CASSSFRTGNYGYTF.

This clone was detected only a few times. J is TRBJ2-5 and V is TRBV5-1; the match to TRBD2 covers 11 bases. With 6 bases clipped from V and 6 bases from J, the junction kept 10 bases outside the gene matches. Germline V gives CDR1 SGHRS, CDR2 YFSETQ. The CDR3 loop spans 15 amino acids. The CDR3 region is CASTLLAGELKTQYF. The CDR3 nucleotides are TGCGCCAGCACCTTACTAGCGGGAGAACTAAAGACCCAGTACTTC.

The J gene is TRBJ1-1, the V gene TRBV30; weak D call: TRBD1 (5 bases). V was trimmed by 6 bases and J by 3 bases, leaving 8 bases between them. The V gene's germline CDR1 is GTSNPN and CDR2 SVGIG (reference sequence). The CDR3 is 11 amino acids. As DNA, the CDR3 is TGTGCCTGCGCGGGGGACACTGAAGCTTTCTTT. This gives the protein CACAGDTEAFF.

This chain joins TRBV5-4 and TRBJ2-7; D is possibly TRBD1 (6 bases). V gave up 5 bases and J gave up 2 bases, with 14 bases separating them. The germline V gene has CDR1 SGHNT and CDR2 YYREEE (reference sequence). CDR3 length: 14 amino acids. CDR3 loop: CASSPPGAAYEQYF. CDR3 DNA sequence: TGTGCCAGCAGTCCTCCAGGGGCGGCCTACGAGCAGTACTTC.

The chain is built from TRBV5-1 and TRBJ2-2; TRBD1 aligns across 11 bases. The CDR3 loop spans 16 amino acids. The germline V gene has CDR1 SGHRS and CDR2 YFSETQ. Unmatched junction bases numbered 6, after V lost 4 bases and J lost 4 bases. CDR3 DNA: TGCGCCAGCAGCGTGGACAGGGGGCATAGCACCGGGGAGCTGTTTTTT. As protein: CASSVDRGHSTGELFF.

A few counts support this clone. This chain connects TRBV5-1 to TRBJ2-7; TRBD1 aligns across 7 bases. Losses at the gene ends were 2 bases for V and 2 bases for J; bases not matched to a gene: 4. The CDR3 totals 14 residues. The germline CDR1 and CDR2 sequences are SGHRS and YFSETQ. The CDR3 DNA reads as TGCGCCAGCAGCTTCGAGACAGGGCCCTACGAGCAGTACTTC. Protein product: CASSFETGPYEQYF.

The chain combines TRBV6-1 with TRBJ1-2; D may be TRBD1 (6 bases). This CDR3 is built from 13 residues. Germline CDR1 is MNHNS and CDR2 is SASEGT. V lost 7 bases and J 1 base, leaving 10 bases between the germline ends. This CDR3 is CASILQGNYGYTF. CDR3 in DNA: TGTGCCAGCATCTTACAGGGTAACTATGGCTACACCTTC.

The chain is built from TRBV6-5 and TRBJ1-2, with D perhaps TRBD1 (6 bases). V was trimmed by 4 bases and J by 8 bases, leaving 20 bases between them. CDR1 MNHEY and CDR2 SVGAGI come from the germline V gene. This CDR3 spans 15 amino acids. DNA for the CDR3: TGTGCCAGCAGTTCGAACAGGGTTTCTAGCCGGGGCTACACCTTC. It is translated as CASSSNRVSSRGYTF.

This clone appeared once. V gene TRBV19 combines with J gene TRBJ2-7; 11 nucleotides align to TRBD1. The CDR3 is 15 residues long. V shed 3 bases, J shed 2 bases, and the junction held 3 bases outside the gene matches. The V gene's germline CDR1 is LNHDA and CDR2 SQIVND (reference sequence). The CDR3 sequence: CASSIGTGGPYEQYF. CDR3 in DNA: TGTGCCAGTAGTATCGGGACAGGGGGGCCCTACGAGCAGTACTTC.